This T cell receptor (beta chain) emerged from a study of blood T cells in healthy people across ages. Study findings and constraints: More naive CD4+ cells and higher diversity marked long-lived donors relative to aged donors.

The CDR3 is 15 residues long. Trimming removed 0 bases from V and 3 bases from J, with 11 bases in between. Germline CDR1 is LGHNA and CDR2 is YNFKEQ. In regard to this clonotype: What it binds is not known.

With a J-beta primer mix and a sample-barcoded 5' primer, a second PCR ran about 7 to 12 cycles. TCRdb redid the calling of the 5' RACE reads with MiXCR, one entry per CDR3 protein. This sample carries about 640,000 distinct CDR3 sequences, roughly three fifths of them seen once, and the ten largest clones take over 35%. Each donor gave approximately 9.5 milliliters of peripheral blood. Total RNA amounts of at least 5.5 micrograms were extracted per sample. V is TRBV4-2 and J is TRBJ1-2; D call uncertain. The sample consisted of blood. The clonotype was recovered from a man in his fifties or sixties in good health. This CDR3 reads CASSQDNLGDYGYTF. The CDR3 bases are TGTGCCAGCAGCCAAGACAACTTGGGTGACTATGGCTACACCTTC.